The rows below give T cell receptor beta chains drawn from one sample of a study of CD8+CD57+ T cells in acquired aplastic anemia. One entry per CDR3 protein, called by TCRdb with MiXCR from the reads. The table has hundreds of thousands of distinct CDR3 sequences, 25% to 40% seen once. The sample comprised sorted CD4+, CD8+, or CD8+CD57+ T cells (not recorded which) from PBMCs. The receptor set was obtained from a human donor with aplastic anemia. The CDR3 runs from the conserved cysteine through the conserved F or W. Fields, in order: D gene, J gene, V gene, clone size, CDR3 DNA, CDR3 protein. A D gene is named only where the DNA matches it firmly. Expanded clones are given a class, and other clones once, few, many or no size at all.

TRBD1 TRBJ2-5 TRBV7-7 many TGTGCTAGCAGCATACCGGGACAGGGGAAAGAGACCCAGTACTTC CASSIPGQGKETQYF
NA TRBJ2-1 TRBV11-2 few TGTGCCAGCAGCTTAAAAGGGGATTCCTACAATGAGCAGTTCTTC CASSLKGDSYNEQFF
NA TRBJ2-7 TRBV7-3 many TGTGCCAGCAGCCCTCTAGCGACCTCCTACGAGCAGTACTTC CASSPLATSYEQYF
TRBD1 TRBJ1-5 TRBV29-1 many TGCAGCGTACAGGGGGGGTTCGATCAGCCCCAGCATTTT CSVQGGFDQPQHF
TRBD2 TRBJ2-3 TRBV20-1 once TGCAGTGCTACGACTAGCGCAGATACGCAGTATTTT CSATTSADTQYF
NA TRBJ1-1 TRBV6-1 NA TGTGCCAGCAGTGATCCGGGGATGAACACTGAAGCTTTCTTT CASSDPGMNTEAFF
TRBD2 TRBJ2-3 TRBV29-1 NA TGCAGCGTCACGGGGGCGGGGGGGTCGGCTTGGTATTTT CSVTGAGGSAWYF
NA TRBJ2-7 TRBV5-5 many TGTGCCAGCAGCCCAGTGGGAGCGAGCTACGAGCAGTACTTC CASSPVGASYEQYF
NA TRBJ1-1 TRBV10-3 many TGTGCCATCAGGGGGACTGCGAAGGGCACTGAAGCTTTCTTT CAIRGTAKGTEAFF
NA TRBJ1-1 TRBV19 few TGTGCCAGTAGTATAGGGGGGCAGGTGAACACTGAAGCTTTCTTT CASSIGGQVNTEAFF
TRBD1 TRBJ2-7 TRBV7-9 many TGTGCCAGCAGCGCCAACAGGGGGGAGGCCTACGAGCAGTACTTC CASSANRGEAYEQYF
NA TRBJ1-1 TRBV7-2 many TGTGCCACCTCAGGCCAGATGGGCACTGAAGCTTTCTTT CATSGQMGTEAFF
NA TRBJ2-1 TRBV6-4 NA TGTGCCAGCAGTGACTCATTTTGGGGTGAGCAGTTCTTC CASSDSFWGEQFF
NA TRBJ1-3 TRBV5-1 few TGCGCCAGCAGCTTGAGGGCCGGGTCCGGAAACACCATATATTTT CASSLRAGSGNTIYF
TRBD1 TRBJ2-3 TRBV7-9 few TGTGCCAGCAGCCGGACAGGGTACACAGATACGCAGTATTTT CASSRTGYTDTQYF
NA TRBJ1-1 TRBV6-1 few TGTGCCAGCAGCCCCATATTCCGACGATCCAACACTGAAGCTTTCTTT CASSPIFRRSNTEAFF
TRBD1 TRBJ2-7 TRBV7-9 many TGTGCCAGCAGCCTCCCGGGACAGGGGGTTCCCGAGCAGTACTTC CASSLPGQGVPEQYF
NA TRBJ2-1 TRBV7-3 few TGTGCCAGCAGCTTAAGTGGGGACCATGAGCAGTTCTTC CASSLSGDHEQFF
NA TRBJ2-1 TRBV9 NA TGTGCCAGCAGCGTAGCGGCATTC CASSVAAF
NA TRBJ1-6 TRBV5-4 NA TGTGCCAGCAGCTCCGCAGTAGGGGATAATTCACCCCTCCACTTT CASSSAVGDNSPLHF
NA TRBJ1-6 TRBV20-1 NA TGCAGTTACTCTCAGGGTAGGGTTAATTCACCCCTCCACTTT CSYSQGRVNSPLHF
TRBD1 TRBJ1-4 TRBV25-1 few TGTGCCAGCAGCTCGCTAATTGGGGGACAGGGAGCAACTAATGAAAAACTGTTTTTT CASSSLIGGQGATNEKLFF
TRBD1 TRBJ1-4 TRBV18 NA TGTGCCAGCTCACCAAACGGACAGGGGGCAAGTGAAAAACTGTTTTTT CASSPNGQGASEKLFF
NA TRBJ1-1 TRBV24-1 many TGTGCCACCAGTGTCCAGACCACTGAAGCTTTCTTT CATSVQTTEAFF
NA TRBJ2-7 TRBV4-1 many TGCGCCAGCAGCCTAAAGGACGGATCCTACGAGCAGTACTTC CASSLKDGSYEQYF
NA TRBJ2-1 TRBV11-1 NA TGTGCCAGCAACTTAGTTGCGTTGAGGGAGAATTCCTACAATGAGCAGTTCTTC CASNLVALRENSYNEQFF
NA TRBJ2-3 TRBV5-1 NA TGCGCCAGCAGCTCCGGGGTGCGCACAGATACGCAGTATTTT CASSSGVRTDTQYF